The T cell receptor (beta chain) described here comes from a study of blood T cell repertoires in COVID-19. Original data processing: Nucleated cell number was recorded as an estimate derived from reference gene primer amplification. The assay was immunoSEQ multiplex PCR, and TCRdb's table has in-frame clones only and misses some. The V and J calls and clone size were taken over from that table, and D and trimming were inferred from the DNA. The top ten hold around 2.2% of the sample, which has about 150,000 clones, roughly 82% seen once. V dropped 6 bases and J dropped 3 bases, with 12 bases sitting between them. Germline CDR1 is SGHDT and CDR2 is YYEEEE. This CDR3 contains 13 residues.

This receptor was identified in a man aged 70-80 years with acute or convalescent COVID-19. The sequenced material came from peripheral blood. The chain employs TRBV5-6 and TRBJ2-5; TRBD2 is a possible D gene (5 bases). CDR3 DNA sequence: TGTGCCAGCAAAGGACTGGAAAAAGAGACCCAGTACTTC. Translation: CASKGLEKETQYF.